This T cell receptor beta chain was retrieved from a study of regulatory T cells in long-lasting Graves disease. Looking at the study overall: Over 5 years of antithyroid drugs with positive TSH receptor antibodies was taken to mean persistent Graves' disease.

As for this clonotype: Its antigen is still unknown.

Time point indicated: persistent/refractory GD, antithyroid drugs over 5 years with positive TRAb. Extracted PBMC RNA gave rise to the TCR library. Library construction for TCR beta used iRepertoire HTBI primers and Arm-PCR of CDR3 regions. Original handling: Spanning all samples, the identified segments comprised 60 to 70 TRBV and some 15 TRBJ. One entry per CDR3 protein, called by TCRdb with MiXCR from the multiplex PCR reads. It is TCRdb's table, rather than the study itself, that gives the V and J calls and clone size. Among about 310,000 distinct CDR3 sequences listed, around 21% were seen once. This CDR3 is built from 13 residues. Germline V CDR1 and CDR2: SGHTA, FQGTGA. With 2 bases removed from V and 8 bases from J, the gap between germline ends came to 10 bases. Whole-study findings and limits: Persistent Graves' cases showed lower TCR diversity than newly diagnosed cases. Repertoires from persistent disease leaned toward TRBV28, TRBJ1-2 and TRBJ2-5.

The rearrangement links TRBV7-3 to TRBJ2-1; D not resolved. The sample in question was peripheral blood mononuclear cells (PBMCs), obtained when the disease was refractory, from a patient treated with antithyroid drugs. The receptor was isolated from a female donor with Graves disease. Here the CDR3 reads CASSLYLPDEQFF. The CDR3 bases are TGTGCCAGCAGCTTATACCTGCCCGATGAGCAGTTCTTC.